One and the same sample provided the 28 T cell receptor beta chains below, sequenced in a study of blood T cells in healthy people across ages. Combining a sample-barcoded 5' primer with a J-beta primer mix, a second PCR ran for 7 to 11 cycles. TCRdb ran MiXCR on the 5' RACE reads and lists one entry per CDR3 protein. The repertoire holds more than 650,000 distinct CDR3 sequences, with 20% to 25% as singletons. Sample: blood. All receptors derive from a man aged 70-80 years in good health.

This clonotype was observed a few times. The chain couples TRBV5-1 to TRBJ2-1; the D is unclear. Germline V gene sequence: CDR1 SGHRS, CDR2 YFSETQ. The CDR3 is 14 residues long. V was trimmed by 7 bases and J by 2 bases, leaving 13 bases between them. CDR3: CASRAYLTYNEQFF. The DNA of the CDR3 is TGCGCCAGCCGAGCTTATTTAACCTACAATGAGCAGTTCTTC.

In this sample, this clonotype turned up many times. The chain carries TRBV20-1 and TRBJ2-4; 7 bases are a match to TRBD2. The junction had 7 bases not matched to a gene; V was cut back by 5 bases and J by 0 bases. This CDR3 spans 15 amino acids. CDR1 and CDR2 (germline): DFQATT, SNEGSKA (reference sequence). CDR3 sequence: CSAHPGRGAKNIQYF. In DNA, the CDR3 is TGCAGTGCTCATCCGGGGAGGGGAGCCAAAAACATTCAGTACTTC.

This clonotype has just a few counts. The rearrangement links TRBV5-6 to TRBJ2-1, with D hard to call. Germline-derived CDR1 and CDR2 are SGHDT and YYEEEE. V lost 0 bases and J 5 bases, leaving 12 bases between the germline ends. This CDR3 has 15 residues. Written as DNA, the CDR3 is TGTGCCAGCAGCTTGGGGCAGGTTACCCACAATGAGCAGTTCTTC. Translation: CASSLGQVTHNEQFF. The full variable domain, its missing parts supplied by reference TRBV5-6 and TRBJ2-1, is DAGVTQSPTHLIKTRGQQVTLRCSPKSGHDTVSWYQQALGQGPQFIFQYYEEEERQRGNFPDRFSGHQFPNYSSELNVNALLLGDSALYLCASSLGQVTHNEQFFGPGTRLTVL.

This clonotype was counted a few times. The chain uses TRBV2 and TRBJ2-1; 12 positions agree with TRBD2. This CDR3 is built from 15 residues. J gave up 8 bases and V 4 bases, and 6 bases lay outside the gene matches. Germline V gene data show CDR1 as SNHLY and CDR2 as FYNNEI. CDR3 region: CASSARTSGVYEQFF. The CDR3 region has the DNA TGTGCCAGCAGTGCGCGGACTAGCGGGGTCTATGAGCAGTTCTTC.

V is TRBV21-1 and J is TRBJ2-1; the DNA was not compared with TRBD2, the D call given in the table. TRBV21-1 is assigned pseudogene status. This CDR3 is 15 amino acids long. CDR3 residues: CASSKRSSPRNEQFF. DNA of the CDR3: TGTGCCAGCAGCAAACGCTCTAGTCCCCGCAATGAGCAGTTCTTC.

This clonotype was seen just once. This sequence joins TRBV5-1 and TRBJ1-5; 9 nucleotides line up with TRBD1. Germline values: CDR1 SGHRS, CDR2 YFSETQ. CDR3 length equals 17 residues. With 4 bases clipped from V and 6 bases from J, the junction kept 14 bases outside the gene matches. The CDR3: CASSPDPDRGRSQPQHF. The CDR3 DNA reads TGCGCCAGCAGCCCGGACCCGGACAGGGGTAGGAGTCAGCCCCAGCATTTT.

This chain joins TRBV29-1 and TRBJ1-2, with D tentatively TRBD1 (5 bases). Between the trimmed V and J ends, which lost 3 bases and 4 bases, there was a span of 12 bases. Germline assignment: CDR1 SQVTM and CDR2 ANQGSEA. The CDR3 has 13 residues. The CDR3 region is CSVDWGVPYGYTF. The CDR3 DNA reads TGCAGCGTTGATTGGGGGGTCCCCTATGGCTACACCTTC.

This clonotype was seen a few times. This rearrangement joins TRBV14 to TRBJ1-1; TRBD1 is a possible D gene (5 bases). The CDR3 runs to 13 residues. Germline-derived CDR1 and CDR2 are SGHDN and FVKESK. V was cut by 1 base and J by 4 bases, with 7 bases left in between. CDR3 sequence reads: CASSQAGLTEAFF. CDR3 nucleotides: TGTGCCAGCAGCCAAGCAGGGCTCACTGAAGCTTTCTTT.

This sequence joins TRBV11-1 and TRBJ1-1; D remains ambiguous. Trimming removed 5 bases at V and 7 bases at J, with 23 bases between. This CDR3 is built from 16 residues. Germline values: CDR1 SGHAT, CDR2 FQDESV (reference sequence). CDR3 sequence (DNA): TGTGCCAGCAGCAAAGGGCGCAGCGAGCTTTTTGGTGAAGCTTTCTTT. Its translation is CASSKGRSELFGEAFF.

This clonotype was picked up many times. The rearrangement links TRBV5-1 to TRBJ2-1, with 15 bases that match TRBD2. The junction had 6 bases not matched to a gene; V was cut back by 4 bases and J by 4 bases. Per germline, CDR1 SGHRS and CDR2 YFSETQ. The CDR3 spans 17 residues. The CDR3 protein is CASSIGTSGGRYNEQFF. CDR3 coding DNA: TGCGCCAGCAGCATTGGGACTAGCGGGGGGAGATACAATGAGCAGTTCTTC.

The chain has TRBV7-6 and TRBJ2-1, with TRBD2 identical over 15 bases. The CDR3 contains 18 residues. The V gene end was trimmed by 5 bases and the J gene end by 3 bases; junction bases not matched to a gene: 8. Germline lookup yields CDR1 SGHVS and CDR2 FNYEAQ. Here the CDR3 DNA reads TGTGCCAGCAGCCAGGGACTAGCGGGGGGACTGCTCTACAATGAGCAGTTCTTC. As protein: CASSQGLAGGLLYNEQFF. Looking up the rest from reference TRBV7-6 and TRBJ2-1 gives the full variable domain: GAGVSQSPRYKVTKRGQDVALRCDPISGHVSLYWYRQALGQGPEFLTYFNYEAQQDKSGLPNDRFSAERPEGSISTLTIQRTEQRDSAMYRCASSQGLAGGLLYNEQFFGPGTRLTVL.

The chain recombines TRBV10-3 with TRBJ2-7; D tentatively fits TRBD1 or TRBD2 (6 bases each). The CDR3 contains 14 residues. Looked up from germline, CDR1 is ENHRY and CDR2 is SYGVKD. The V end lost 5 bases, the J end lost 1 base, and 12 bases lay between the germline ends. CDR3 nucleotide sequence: TGTGCCATCAGTTTCGGAGGGGGTTCCTACGAGCAGTACTTC. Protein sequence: CAISFGGGSYEQYF.

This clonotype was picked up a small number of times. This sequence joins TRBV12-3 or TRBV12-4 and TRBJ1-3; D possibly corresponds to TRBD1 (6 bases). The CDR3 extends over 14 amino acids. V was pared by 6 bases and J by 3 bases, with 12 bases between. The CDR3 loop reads CASRPGTIGNTIYF. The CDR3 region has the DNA TGTGCCAGCAGACCCGGGACAATTGGAAACACCATATATTTT.

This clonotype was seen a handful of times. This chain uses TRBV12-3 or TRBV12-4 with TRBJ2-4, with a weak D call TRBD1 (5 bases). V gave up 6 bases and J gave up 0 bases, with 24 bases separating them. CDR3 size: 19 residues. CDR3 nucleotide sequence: TGTGCCAGCAGCTCACTTCCCAGCAGGGTCTTGCTAGCCAAAAACATTCAGTACTTC. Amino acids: CASSSLPSRVLLAKNIQYF.

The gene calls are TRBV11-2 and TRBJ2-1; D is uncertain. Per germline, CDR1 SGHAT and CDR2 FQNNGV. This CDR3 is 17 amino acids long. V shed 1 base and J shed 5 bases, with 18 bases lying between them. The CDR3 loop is CASSLGARPDSNNEQFF. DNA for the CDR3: TGTGCCAGCAGCTTAGGAGCTAGGCCGGATTCGAACAATGAGCAGTTCTTC. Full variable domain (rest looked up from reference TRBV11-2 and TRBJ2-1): EAGVAQSPRYKIIEKRQSVAFWCNPISGHATLYWYQQILGQGPKLLIQFQNNGVVDDSQLPKDRFSAERLKGVDSTLKIQPAKLEDSAVYLCASSLGARPDSNNEQFFGPGTRLTVL.

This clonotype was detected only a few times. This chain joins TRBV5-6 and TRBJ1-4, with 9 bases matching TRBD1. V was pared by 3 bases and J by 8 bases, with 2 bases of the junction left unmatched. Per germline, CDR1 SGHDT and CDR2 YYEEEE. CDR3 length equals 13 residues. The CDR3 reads CASSWTGVEKLFF. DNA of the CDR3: TGTGCCAGCAGCTGGACAGGGGTGGAAAAACTGTTTTTT.

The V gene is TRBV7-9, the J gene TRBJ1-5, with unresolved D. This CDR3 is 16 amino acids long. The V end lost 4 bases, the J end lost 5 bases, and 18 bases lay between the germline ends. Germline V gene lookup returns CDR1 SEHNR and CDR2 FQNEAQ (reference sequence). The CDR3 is CASSSLGGGPDQPQHF. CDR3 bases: TGTGCCAGCAGCTCACTGGGCGGAGGACCCGATCAGCCCCAGCATTTT. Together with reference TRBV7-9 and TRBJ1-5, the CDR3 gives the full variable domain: DTGVSQNPRHKITKRGQNVTFRCDPISEHNRLYWYRQTLGQGPEFLTYFQNEAQLEKSRLLSDRFSAERPKGSFSTLEIQRTEQGDSAMYLCASSSLGGGPDQPQHFGDGTRLSIL.

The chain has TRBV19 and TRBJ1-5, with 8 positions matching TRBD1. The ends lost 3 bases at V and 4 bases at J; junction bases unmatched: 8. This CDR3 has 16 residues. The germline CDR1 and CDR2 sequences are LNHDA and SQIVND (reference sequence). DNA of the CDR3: TGTGCCAGTAGTATCCGGTCAGGGGGCGCGAATCAGCCCCAGCATTTT. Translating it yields CASSIRSGGANQPQHF.

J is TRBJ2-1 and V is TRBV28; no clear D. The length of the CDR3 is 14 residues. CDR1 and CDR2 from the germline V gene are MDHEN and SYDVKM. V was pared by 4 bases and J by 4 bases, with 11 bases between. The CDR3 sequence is CASSWDGSYNEQFF. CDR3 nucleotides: TGTGCCAGCAGTTGGGATGGCAGTTACAATGAGCAGTTCTTC.

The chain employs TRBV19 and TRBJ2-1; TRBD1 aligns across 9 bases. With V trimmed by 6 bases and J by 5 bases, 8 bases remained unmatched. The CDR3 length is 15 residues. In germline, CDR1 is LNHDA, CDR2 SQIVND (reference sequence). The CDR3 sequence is CASRPQGAQNNEQFF. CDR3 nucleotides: TGTGCCAGTAGGCCACAGGGGGCTCAAAACAATGAGCAGTTCTTC.

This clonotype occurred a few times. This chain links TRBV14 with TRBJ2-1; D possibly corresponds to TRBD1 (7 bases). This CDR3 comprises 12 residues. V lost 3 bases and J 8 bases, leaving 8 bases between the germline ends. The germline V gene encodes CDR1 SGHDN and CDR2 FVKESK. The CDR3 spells CASSHRGDEQFF. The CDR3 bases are TGTGCCAGCAGCCACAGGGGGGATGAGCAGTTCTTC. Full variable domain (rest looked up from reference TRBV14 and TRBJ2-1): EAGVTQFPSHSVIEKGQTVTLRCDPISGHDNLYWYRRVMGKEIKFLLHFVKESKQDESGMPNNRFLAERTGGTYSTLKVQPAELEDSGVYFCASSHRGDEQFFGPGTRLTVL.

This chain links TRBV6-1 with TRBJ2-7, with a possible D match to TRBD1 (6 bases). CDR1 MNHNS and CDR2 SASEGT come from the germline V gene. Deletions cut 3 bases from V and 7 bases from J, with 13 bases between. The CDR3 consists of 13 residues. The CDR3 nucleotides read TGTGCCAGCAGTGATCCGGACAGACCTGAGCAGTACTTC. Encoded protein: CASSDPDRPEQYF.

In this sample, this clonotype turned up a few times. CDR3 bases: TGTGCCAGCAGATTGCCCCCAGGGCGAAACAATGAGCAGTTCTTC. This encodes CASRLPPGRNNEQFF. The V gene is TRBV12-3 or TRBV12-4, the J gene TRBJ2-5; weak D call: TRBD1 (5 bases). The J call is in doubt because the DNA end fits TRBJ2-1 better. This CDR3 comprises 15 residues.

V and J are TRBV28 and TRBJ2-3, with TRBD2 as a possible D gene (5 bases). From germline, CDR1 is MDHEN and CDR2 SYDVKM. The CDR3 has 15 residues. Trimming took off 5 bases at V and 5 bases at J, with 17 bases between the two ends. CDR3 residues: CASSPQALGRDTQYF. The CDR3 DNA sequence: TGTGCCAGCAGTCCCCAAGCGTTAGGGAGAGATACGCAGTATTTT.

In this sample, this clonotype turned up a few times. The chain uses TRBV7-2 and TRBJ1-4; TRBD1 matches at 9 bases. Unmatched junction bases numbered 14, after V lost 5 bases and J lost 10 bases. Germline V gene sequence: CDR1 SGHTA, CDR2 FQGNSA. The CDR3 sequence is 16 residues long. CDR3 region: CASSPGQGGPGAKLFF. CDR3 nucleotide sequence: TGTGCCAGCAGCCCGGGACAGGGAGGCCCGGGTGCAAAACTGTTTTTT.

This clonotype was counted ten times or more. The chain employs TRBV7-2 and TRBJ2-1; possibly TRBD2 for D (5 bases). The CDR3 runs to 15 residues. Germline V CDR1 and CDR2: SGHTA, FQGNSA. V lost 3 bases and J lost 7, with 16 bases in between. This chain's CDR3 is CASSFESGSDNEQFF. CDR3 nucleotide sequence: TGTGCCAGCAGCTTTGAGTCGGGTAGCGATAATGAGCAGTTCTTC.

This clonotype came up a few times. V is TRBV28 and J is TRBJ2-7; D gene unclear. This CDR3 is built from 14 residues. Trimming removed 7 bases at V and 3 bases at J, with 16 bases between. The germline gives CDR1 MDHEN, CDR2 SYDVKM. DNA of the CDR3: TGTGCCAGCACCCTTAGGATCCCCTACTACGAGCAGTACTTC. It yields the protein CASTLRIPYYEQYF.

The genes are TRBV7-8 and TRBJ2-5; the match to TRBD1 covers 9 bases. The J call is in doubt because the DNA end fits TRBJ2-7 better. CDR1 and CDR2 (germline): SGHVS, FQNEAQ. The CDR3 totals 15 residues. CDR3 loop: CASSFYLDRGTEQYF. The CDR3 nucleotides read TGTGCCAGCAGCTTTTACCTGGACAGGGGAACCGAGCAGTACTTC.